Below, 6 T cell receptor beta chains from the same sample are listed, as sequenced in a study of cytomegalovirus exposure and HLA in healthy donors. 60 Vbeta and 13 Jbeta primers were used in PCR. Profiling relied on immunoSEQ multiplex PCR, and the TCRdb table lists in-frame clones only, not all of them. The data contain some 140,000 clones, 65% to 85% of them seen just once; the ten biggest clones take up more than 0.95%. The source material was PBMCs. The source of these receptors is a man aged 50-59 years in good health and CMV-seronegative.

The chain uses TRBV11-1 and TRBJ2-7; 8 nucleotides match TRBD2. Trimming at V came to 5 bases and at J to 3 bases, leaving 12 bases not matched to a gene. The CDR3 contains 16 residues. Germline V gene data show CDR1 as SGHAT and CDR2 as FQDESV (reference sequence). The chain's CDR3 is CASSDRGGTRFYEQYF. In DNA, the CDR3 is TGTGCCAGCAGCGACCGGGGCGGGACTAGATTCTACGAGCAGTACTTC.

This chain links TRBV5-5 with TRBJ2-7, with 9 bases that match TRBD1. After removal of 5 bases from V and 5 bases from J, the junction contained 11 bases not matched to a gene. CDR1 SGHKS and CDR2 YYEKEE come from the germline V gene (reference sequence). The CDR3 sequence is 15 residues long. Here the CDR3 DNA reads TGTGCCAGCAGAAGGTGGGGGACAGGGATCCACGAGCAGTACTTC. As protein: CASRRWGTGIHEQYF.

The chain has TRBV5-1 and TRBJ2-7, with 9 bases identical to TRBD1. V dropped 4 bases and J dropped 2; count of bases not matched to a gene: 4. CDR3 length equals 14 residues. Germline V gives CDR1 SGHRS, CDR2 YFSETQ. CDR3 in amino acids: CASSRRTGAYEQYF. Written as DNA, the CDR3 is TGCGCCAGCAGCAGGAGGACAGGGGCCTACGAGCAGTACTTC.

The chain links TRBV28 to TRBJ2-1; no definite D call. This CDR3 has 12 amino acids. CDR1 and CDR2 (germline): MDHEN, SYDVKM. The V end lost 3 bases, the J end lost 9 bases, and 9 bases lay between the germline ends. CDR3 residues: CASSFLRVEQFF. The CDR3 nucleotides are TGTGCCAGCAGTTTCCTCCGAGTTGAGCAGTTCTTC.

The genes are TRBV28 and TRBJ2-5; D call uncertain. Germline values: CDR1 MDHEN, CDR2 SYDVKM. V was cut by 2 bases and J by 1 base, with 8 bases left in between. The length of the CDR3 is 14 residues. This CDR3 is CASSLQAVQETQYF. CDR3 bases: TGTGCCAGCAGTTTACAGGCAGTCCAAGAGACCCAGTACTTC.

J is TRBJ2-6 and V is TRBV6-5; perhaps TRBD2 as D (6 bases). Trimming pared 7 bases from V and 0 bases from J, leaving 10 bases between. The length of the CDR3 is 15 residues. Germline V gene sequence: CDR1 MNHEY, CDR2 SVGAGI. The CDR3 sequence: CASMGLFSGANVLTF. In nucleotides, the CDR3 is TGTGCCAGCATGGGACTGTTCTCTGGGGCCAACGTCCTGACTTTC.